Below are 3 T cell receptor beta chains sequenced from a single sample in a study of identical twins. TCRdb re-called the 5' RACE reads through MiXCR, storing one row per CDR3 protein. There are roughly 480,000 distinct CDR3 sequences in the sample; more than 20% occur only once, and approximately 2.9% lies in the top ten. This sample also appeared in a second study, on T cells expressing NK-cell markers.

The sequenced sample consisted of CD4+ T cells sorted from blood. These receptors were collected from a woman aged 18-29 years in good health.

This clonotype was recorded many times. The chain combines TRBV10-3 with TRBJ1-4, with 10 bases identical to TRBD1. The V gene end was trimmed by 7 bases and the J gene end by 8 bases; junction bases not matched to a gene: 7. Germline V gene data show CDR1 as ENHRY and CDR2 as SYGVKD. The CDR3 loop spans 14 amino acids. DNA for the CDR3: TGTGCCATCAAAGAGACAGGGGGCCGCGAAAAACTGTTTTTT. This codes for CAIKETGGREKLFF.

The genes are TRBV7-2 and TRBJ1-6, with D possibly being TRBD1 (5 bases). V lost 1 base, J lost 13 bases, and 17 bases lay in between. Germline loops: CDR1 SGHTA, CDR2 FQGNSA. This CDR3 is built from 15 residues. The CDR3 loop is CASSLEAQGSRPLHF. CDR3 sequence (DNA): TGTGCCAGCAGCTTAGAGGCTCAGGGTTCCCGGCCCCTCCACTTT.

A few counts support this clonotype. In nucleotides, the CDR3 is TGTGCCAGCAGTTTGATAGTTCCTCCCGCAGATACGCAGTATTTT. Amino acid sequence: CASSLIVPPADTQYF. The V call is TRBV6-5, the J call TRBJ2-3; D remains ambiguous. Germline V gene sequence: CDR1 MNHEY, CDR2 SVGAGI. The CDR3 covers 15 residues. Trimming took 4 bases from V and 4 from J, leaving 15 bases between them.